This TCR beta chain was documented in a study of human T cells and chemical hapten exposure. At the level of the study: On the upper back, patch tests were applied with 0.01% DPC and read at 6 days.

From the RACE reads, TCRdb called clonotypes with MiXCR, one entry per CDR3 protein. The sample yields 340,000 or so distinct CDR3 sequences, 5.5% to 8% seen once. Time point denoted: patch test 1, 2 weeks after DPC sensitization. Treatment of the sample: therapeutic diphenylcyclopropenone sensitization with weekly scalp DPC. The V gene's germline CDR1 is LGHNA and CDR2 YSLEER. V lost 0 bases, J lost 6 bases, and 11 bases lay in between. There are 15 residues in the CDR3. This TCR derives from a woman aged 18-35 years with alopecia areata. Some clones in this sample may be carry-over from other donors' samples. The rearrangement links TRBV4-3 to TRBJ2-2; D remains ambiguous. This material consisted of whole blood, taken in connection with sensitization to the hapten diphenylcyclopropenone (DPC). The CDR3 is CASSQELTAAGELFF. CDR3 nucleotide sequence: TGCGCCAGCAGCCAAGAACTTACCGCGGCCGGGGAGCTGTTTTTT.